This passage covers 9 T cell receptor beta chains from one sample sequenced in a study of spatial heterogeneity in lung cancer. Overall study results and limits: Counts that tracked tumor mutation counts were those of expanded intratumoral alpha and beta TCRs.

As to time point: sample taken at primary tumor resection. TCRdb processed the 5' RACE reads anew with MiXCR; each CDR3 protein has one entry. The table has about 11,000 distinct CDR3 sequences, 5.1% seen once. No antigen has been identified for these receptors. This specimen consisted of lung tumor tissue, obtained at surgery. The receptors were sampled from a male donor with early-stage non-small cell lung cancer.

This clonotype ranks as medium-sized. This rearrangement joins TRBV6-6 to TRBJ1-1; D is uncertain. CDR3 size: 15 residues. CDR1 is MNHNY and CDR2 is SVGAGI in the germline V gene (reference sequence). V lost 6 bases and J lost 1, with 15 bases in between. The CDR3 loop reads CASSPGDTRNTEAFF. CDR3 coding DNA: TGTGCCAGCAGCCCCGGTGACACTCGGAACACTGAAGCTTTCTTT.

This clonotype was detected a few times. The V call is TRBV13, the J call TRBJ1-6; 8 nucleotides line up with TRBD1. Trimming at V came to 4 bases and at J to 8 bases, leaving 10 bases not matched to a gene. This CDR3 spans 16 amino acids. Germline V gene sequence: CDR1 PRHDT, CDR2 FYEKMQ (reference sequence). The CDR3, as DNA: TGTGCCAGCAGCTCCCCCTTAGACAGGGGAGATTCACCCCTCCACTTT. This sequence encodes CASSSPLDRGDSPLHF.

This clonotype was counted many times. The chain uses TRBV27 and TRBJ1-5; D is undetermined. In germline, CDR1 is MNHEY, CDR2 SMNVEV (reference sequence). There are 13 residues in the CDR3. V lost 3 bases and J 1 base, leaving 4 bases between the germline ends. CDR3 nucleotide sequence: TGTGCCAGCAGTTTTACCAGCAATCAGCCCCAGCATTTT. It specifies CASSFTSNQPQHF.

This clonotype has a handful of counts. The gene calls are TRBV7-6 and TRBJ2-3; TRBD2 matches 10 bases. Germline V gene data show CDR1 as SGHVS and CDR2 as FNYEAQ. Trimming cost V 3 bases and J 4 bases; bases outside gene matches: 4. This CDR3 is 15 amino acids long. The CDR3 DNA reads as TGTGCCAGCAGCTTGGGACTAGCGAAAGCAGATACGCAGTATTTT. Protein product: CASSLGLAKADTQYF.

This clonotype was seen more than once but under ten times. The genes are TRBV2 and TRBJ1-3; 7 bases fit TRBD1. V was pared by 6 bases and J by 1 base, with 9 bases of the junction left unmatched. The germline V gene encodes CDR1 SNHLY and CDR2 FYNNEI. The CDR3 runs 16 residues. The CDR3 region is CASSRGDRGSGNTIYF. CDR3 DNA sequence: TGTGCCAGCAGCCGCGGGGACAGAGGATCTGGAAACACCATATATTTT.

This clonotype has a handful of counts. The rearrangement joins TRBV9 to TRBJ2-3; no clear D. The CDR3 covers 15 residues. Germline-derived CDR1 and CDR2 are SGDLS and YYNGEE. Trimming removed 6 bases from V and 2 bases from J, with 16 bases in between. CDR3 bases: TGTGCCAGCACCCGCCGCCCCTCCCCCACAGATACGCAGTATTTT. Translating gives CASTRRPSPTDTQYF.

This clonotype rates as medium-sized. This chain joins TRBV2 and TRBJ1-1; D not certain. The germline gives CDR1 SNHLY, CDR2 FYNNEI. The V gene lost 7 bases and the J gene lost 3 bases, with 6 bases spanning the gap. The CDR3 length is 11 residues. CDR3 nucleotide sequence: TGTGCCAGCATGGTGGACACTGAAGCTTTCTTT. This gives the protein CASMVDTEAFF.

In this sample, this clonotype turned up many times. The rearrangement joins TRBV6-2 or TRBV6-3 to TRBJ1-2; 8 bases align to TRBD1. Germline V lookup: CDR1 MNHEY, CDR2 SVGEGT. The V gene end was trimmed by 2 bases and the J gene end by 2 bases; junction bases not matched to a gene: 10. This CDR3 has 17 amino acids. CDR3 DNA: TGTGCCAGCAGTTACGACAGGGGAGGACCGGGAAACTATGGCTACACCTTC. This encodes CASSYDRGGPGNYGYTF.

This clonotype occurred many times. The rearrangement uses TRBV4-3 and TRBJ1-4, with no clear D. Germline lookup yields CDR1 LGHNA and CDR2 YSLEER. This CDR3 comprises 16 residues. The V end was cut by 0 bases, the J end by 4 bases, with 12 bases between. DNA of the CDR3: TGCGCCAGCAGCCAAGATCCGGGGTCGAGTAATGAAAAACTGTTTTTT. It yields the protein CASSQDPGSSNEKLFF.